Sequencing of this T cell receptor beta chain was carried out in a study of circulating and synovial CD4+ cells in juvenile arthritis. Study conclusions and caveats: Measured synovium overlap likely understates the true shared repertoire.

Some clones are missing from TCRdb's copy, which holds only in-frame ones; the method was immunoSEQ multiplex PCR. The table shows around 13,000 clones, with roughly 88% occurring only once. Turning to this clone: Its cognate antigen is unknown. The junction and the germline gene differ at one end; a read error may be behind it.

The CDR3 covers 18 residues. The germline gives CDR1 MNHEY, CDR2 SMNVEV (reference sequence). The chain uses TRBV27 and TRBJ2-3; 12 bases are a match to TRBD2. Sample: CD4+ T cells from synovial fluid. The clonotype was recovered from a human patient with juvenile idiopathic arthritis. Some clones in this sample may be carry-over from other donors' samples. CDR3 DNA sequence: TGTGCCAGCAGTTTAGGGCTAGCGGGGGGGCGCCGCACAGATACGCAGTGTTTT. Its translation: CASSLGLAGGRRTDTQCF.